The 19 T cell receptor beta chains listed next were all sequenced from one sample in a study of blood T cell repertoires in COVID-19. The method was immunoSEQ multiplex PCR; TCRdb's version includes in-frame clones alone and lacks a portion of them. The sample lists about 190,000 clones, more than 85% occurring once. Input material: peripheral blood. Receptors were obtained from a man aged 65 to 85 with active or convalescent COVID-19.

The rearrangement links TRBV28 to TRBJ2-7; 7 bases line up with TRBD1. Trimming removed 2 bases from V and 2 bases from J; junction bases left unmatched: 0. This CDR3 region has 13 residues. The germline V gene encodes CDR1 MDHEN and CDR2 SYDVKM. CDR3 nucleotide sequence: TGTGCCAGCAGTTTACAGGGGGCCTACGAGCAGTACTTC. Amino acid sequence: CASSLQGAYEQYF.

The V and J genes are TRBV27 and TRBJ1-1, with TRBD1 identical over 8 bases. V shed 8 bases and J 3 bases; nucleotides not matched to a gene: 5. This CDR3 region has 13 residues. CDR1 is MNHEY and CDR2 is SMNVEV in the germline V gene (reference sequence). CDR3 protein: CASLGQGDTEAFF. The CDR3 nucleotides are TGTGCCAGCCTCGGACAGGGAGACACTGAAGCTTTCTTT.

The V gene is TRBV11-3, the J gene TRBJ2-1; D not resolved. V gave up 3 bases and J gave up 6 bases, with 15 bases separating them. This CDR3 contains 15 residues. The germline CDR1 and CDR2 sequences are SGHNT and YENEEA. The CDR3 sequence is CASSLGSNNGNEQFF. CDR3 DNA sequence: TGTGCCAGCAGCTTGGGTAGCAATAATGGCAATGAGCAGTTCTTC. The full variable domain, completed using reference TRBV11-3 and TRBJ2-1, is EAGVVQSPRYKIIEKKQPVAFWCNPISGHNTLYWYLQNLGQGPELLIRYENEEAVDDSQLPKDRFSAERLKGVDSTLKIQPAELGDSAVYLCASSLGSNNGNEQFFGPGTRLTVL.

The rearrangement joins TRBV16 to TRBJ1-1; D is unresolved. This CDR3 region has 14 residues. V was cut by 4 bases and J by 1 base, with 10 bases left in between. Germline CDR1 and CDR2: KGHSY and FQNENV. The CDR3 DNA reads TGTGCCAGCAGCCTTACACCCCGGAACACTGAAGCTTTCTTT. Its translation is CASSLTPRNTEAFF. Variable domain in full (rest from reference TRBV16 and TRBJ1-1): GEEVAQTPKHLVRGEGQKAKLYCAPIKGHSYVFWYQQVLKNEFKFLISFQNENVFDETGMPKERFSAKCLPNSPCSLEIQATKLEDSAVYFCASSLTPRNTEAFFGQGTRLTVV.

This sequence joins TRBV19 and TRBJ1-5; 10 bases are shared with TRBD1. Germline loops: CDR1 LNHDA, CDR2 SQIVND (reference sequence). CDR3 length: 16 residues. Trimming took 6 bases from V and 6 from J; bases not matched to a gene: 11. CDR3 DNA: TGTGCCAGTAGCGACCGGGACAGGGGAGGTGGTCAGCCCCAGCATTTT. Translation: CASSDRDRGGGQPQHF.

This sequence joins TRBV6-5 and TRBJ1-6, with a weak D call TRBD1 (6 bases). Per the germline V gene, CDR1 is MNHEY and CDR2 is SVGAGI. CDR3 size: 15 residues. V was shortened by 6 bases and J by 7 bases, with 16 bases between the two germline ends. The CDR3: CASRSQGGRNSPLHF. In DNA, the CDR3 is TGTGCCAGCAGATCCCAAGGGGGTAGGAATTCACCCCTCCACTTT.

The chain carries TRBV2 and TRBJ1-3, with D possibly matching TRBD1 (6 bases). Between the trimmed V and J ends, which lost 5 bases and 4 bases, there was a span of 9 bases. The length of the CDR3 is 13 residues. Germline V gives CDR1 SNHLY, CDR2 FYNNEI. The chain's CDR3 is CASSPGVGNTIYF. CDR3 sequence (DNA): TGTGCCAGCAGTCCAGGGGTAGGAAACACCATATATTTT.

V usage is TRBV4-3 and J usage is TRBJ2-2, with 7 bases that match TRBD2. The ends lost 4 bases at V and 4 bases at J; junction bases unmatched: 12. The CDR3 length is 17 residues. CDR1 is LGHNA and CDR2 is YSLEER in the germline V gene. This CDR3 reads CASSLPAEASGTGELFF. The CDR3 coding sequence is TGCGCCAGCAGCCTCCCAGCGGAGGCTAGCGGCACCGGGGAGCTGTTTTTT.

The chain is built from TRBV7-8 and TRBJ2-3; maybe TRBD2 (6 bases). Germline loops: CDR1 SGHVS, CDR2 FQNEAQ. The CDR3 runs 17 residues. The V and J ends lost 2 bases and 1 base respectively, with 16 bases between them. The CDR3 sequence: CASSLRNGRERTDTQYF. For the CDR3, the DNA is TGTGCCAGCAGCTTAAGAAACGGGAGAGAGCGCACAGATACGCAGTATTTT.

This chain uses TRBV7-2 with TRBJ2-1; 7 positions match TRBD2. Trimming removed 2 bases from V and 3 bases from J; junction bases left unmatched: 7. From germline, CDR1 is SGHTA and CDR2 FQGNSA. This CDR3 comprises 16 residues. The CDR3 DNA reads as TGTGCCAGCAGCTTACGGCCTAGCGGACTCTACAATGAGCAGTTCTTC. It specifies CASSLRPSGLYNEQFF.

This chain joins TRBV25-1 and TRBJ2-2, with D unresolved. Germline V CDR1 and CDR2: MGHDK, SYGVNS. The length of the CDR3 is 13 residues. The ends were cut back, 1 base at V and 5 bases at J, with 5 bases in the middle. The CDR3 region is CASSESVTGELFF. DNA for the CDR3: TGTGCCAGCAGTGAATCTGTAACCGGGGAGCTGTTTTTT. The full variable domain, its missing parts supplied by reference TRBV25-1 and TRBJ2-2, is EADIYQTPRYLVIGTGKKITLECSQTMGHDKMYWYQQDPGMELHLIHYSYGVNSTEKGDLSSESTVSRIRTEHFPLTLESARPSHTSQYLCASSESVTGELFFGEGSRLTVL.

The chain is built from TRBV5-5 and TRBJ1-3, with D unresolved. CDR3 length equals 16 residues. Germline loops: CDR1 SGHKS, CDR2 YYEKEE (reference sequence). V was clipped by 0 bases and J by 1 base, with 11 bases between them. The DNA for the CDR3 is TGTGCCAGCAGCTTGGGACTTCTGAGGTCTGGAAACACCATATATTTT. It encodes CASSLGLLRSGNTIYF.

The rearrangement uses TRBV7-8 and TRBJ1-1; D ambiguous. The germline CDR1 and CDR2 sequences are SGHVS and FQNEAQ. V was cut by 1 base and J by 1 base, with 4 bases left in between. The CDR3 sequence is 13 residues long. The CDR3 reads CASSLGQNTEAFF. CDR3 nucleotide sequence: TGTGCCAGCAGCTTAGGACAGAACACTGAAGCTTTCTTT.

The V gene is TRBV5-1, the J gene TRBJ2-3, with 8 bases matching TRBD2. J lost 1 base, V lost 6 bases, and 4 bases had no gene match. Germline lookup yields CDR1 SGHRS and CDR2 YFSETQ. This CDR3 contains 14 residues. CDR3 protein: CASNPGGGTDTQYF. CDR3 coding DNA: TGCGCCAGCAACCCGGGAGGGGGCACAGATACGCAGTATTTT.

The J gene is TRBJ1-2, the V gene TRBV28, with a tentative D call TRBD1 (5 bases). CDR3 length equals 11 residues. Germline V gene sequence: CDR1 MDHEN, CDR2 SYDVKM. V gave up 10 bases and J gave up 4 bases, with 10 bases separating them. The CDR3 is CAIFDSYGYTF. The CDR3 DNA reads TGTGCCATCTTCGACAGCTATGGCTACACCTTC.

The CDR3 loop is CASSLTGQGDQPQHF. Here the CDR3 DNA reads TGCGCCAGCAGCCTAACCGGACAGGGCGATCAGCCCCAGCATTTT. The rearrangement uses TRBV5-1 and TRBJ1-5; 8 nucleotides line up with TRBD1. With V trimmed by 4 bases and J by 5 bases, 8 bases remained unmatched. The CDR3 is made up of 15 amino acids. Germline loops: CDR1 SGHRS, CDR2 YFSETQ.

The rearrangement joins TRBV23-1 to TRBJ1-6, with D unclear. TRBV23-1 is placed among ORFs of uncertain function. The CDR3 is 15 residues long. V was cut by 5 bases and J by 0 bases, with 8 bases left in between. The CDR3 reads CASSGSGSYNSPLHF. As DNA, the CDR3 is TGCGCCAGCAGTGGGAGCGGCTCCTATAATTCACCCCTCCACTTT.

The chain has TRBV5-4 and TRBJ1-4; D call uncertain. V lost 3 bases and J lost 0, with 3 bases in between. The length of the CDR3 is 13 residues. Germline values: CDR1 SGHNT, CDR2 YYREEE (reference sequence). In nucleotides, the CDR3 is TGTGCCAGCAGCTCTGCAACTAATGAAAAACTGTTTTTT. It is translated as CASSSATNEKLFF.

The rearrangement links TRBV28 to TRBJ1-6, with D possibly TRBD1 on 6 matching bases. The ends were cut back, 3 bases at V and 9 bases at J, with 15 bases in the middle. This CDR3 is built from 15 residues. Germline values: CDR1 MDHEN, CDR2 SYDVKM. The chain's CDR3 is CASSFTGHQGSPLHF. The CDR3 region has the DNA TGTGCCAGCAGTTTCACAGGGCACCAGGGTTCACCCCTCCACTTT.